A single sample is the source of the 24 T cell receptor beta chains below, sequenced in a study of blood T cell repertoires in COVID-19. Data came from immunoSEQ multiplex PCR; TCRdb stores just in-frame clones and leaves some out. The table has roughly 60,000 clones, roughly 84% seen once. The specimen was peripheral blood. These TCRs come from a man older than 75 with COVID-19, enrolled during active disease.

The chain is built from TRBV6-5 and TRBJ2-2; D might be TRBD2 (6 bases). The germline V and J ends were trimmed by 9 bases and 4 bases, with 12 bases remaining between them. The germline CDR1 and CDR2 sequences are MNHEY and SVGAGI. This CDR3 is 13 amino acids long. CDR3 DNA: TGTGCCAGGGGAGGTCGGCGCACCGGGGAGCTGTTTTTT. This codes for CARGGRRTGELFF.

This clone was observed a few times. This chain links TRBV28 with TRBJ2-3; 7 bases map to TRBD1. Unmatched junction bases numbered 6, after V lost 4 bases and J lost 2 bases. The CDR3 consists of 15 residues. Per germline, CDR1 MDHEN and CDR2 SYDVKM. This CDR3 is CASSSRDSFTDTQYF. CDR3 bases: TGTGCCAGCAGTTCCCGGGACAGCTTCACAGATACGCAGTATTTT.

The rearrangement links TRBV6-5 to TRBJ1-2; 7 bases fit TRBD1. The V and J ends lost 0 bases and 2 bases, in that order; junction bases with no gene match: 3. The germline gives CDR1 MNHEY, CDR2 SVGAGI. The CDR3 runs to 15 residues. CDR3 loop: CASSYSTGQNYGYTF. In DNA, the CDR3 is TGTGCCAGCAGTTACTCTACGGGACAGAACTATGGCTACACCTTC.

Notes on this clone: Distinct nucleotide sequences in the sample also encode this CDR3. The chain employs TRBV9 and TRBJ1-6; possible D gene TRBD1, 5 bases. V lost 4 bases and J lost 0, with 8 bases in between. The germline V gene has CDR1 SGDLS and CDR2 YYNGEE. This CDR3 is built from 15 residues. The DNA for the CDR3 is TGTGCCAGCAGCCCAAGGGGCTCCTATAATTCACCCCTCCACTTT. Its translation: CASSPRGSYNSPLHF.

This clone was seen only a few times. This sequence joins TRBV7-2 and TRBJ2-2; no definite D call. V was trimmed by 5 bases and J by 7 bases, leaving 20 bases between them. The CDR3 is 16 residues long. Germline loops: CDR1 SGHTA, CDR2 FQGNSA. CDR3 sequence (DNA): TGTGCCAGCAGCCTCTCGCCGCGGAGCCAATACGGGGAGCTGTTTTTT. Translation: CASSLSPRSQYGELFF.

The chain uses TRBV6-5 and TRBJ2-7; the D is unclear. The CDR3 contains 15 residues. Germline lookup yields CDR1 MNHEY and CDR2 SVGAGI. V was clipped by 0 bases and J by 0 bases, with 9 bases between them. Written as DNA, the CDR3 is TGTGCCAGCAGTTACTCGCGAAGCGACTCCTACGAGCAGTACTTC. Translated, it gives CASSYSRSDSYEQYF.

The chain combines TRBV4-2 with TRBJ2-3; D possibly corresponds to TRBD2 (5 bases). CDR1 and CDR2 from the germline V gene are LGHNA and YNFKEQ. CDR3 size: 16 residues. Trimming removed 1 base from V and 0 bases from J, with 11 bases in between. The CDR3: CASSQGVRTSTDTQYF. DNA of the CDR3: TGTGCCAGCAGCCAAGGGGTCCGGACTAGCACAGATACGCAGTATTTT.

This sequence joins TRBV19 and TRBJ1-1; maybe TRBD1 (5 bases). V shed 3 bases and J shed 3 bases, with 17 bases lying between them. The CDR3 contains 16 residues. The V gene's germline CDR1 is LNHDA and CDR2 SQIVND (reference sequence). CDR3 loop: CASSISPAGLDTEAFF. CDR3 in DNA: TGTGCCAGTAGTATCTCCCCTGCGGGGCTCGACACTGAAGCTTTCTTT.

This clone occurred once. The rearrangement joins TRBV24-1 to TRBJ2-1; TRBD1 is a possible D gene (6 bases). The CDR3 extends over 16 amino acids. Germline CDR1 KGHDR, CDR2 SFDVKD. The V end lost 0 bases, the J end lost 2 bases, and 10 bases lay between the germline ends. The CDR3 is CATSDLAGAAYNEQFF. The CDR3 DNA is TGTGCCACCAGTGATTTGGCAGGGGCAGCCTACAATGAGCAGTTCTTC.

This chain uses TRBV5-5 with TRBJ2-1, with 7 bases fitting TRBD1. V shed 6 bases, J shed 4 bases, and the junction held 13 bases outside the gene matches. Germline-derived CDR1 and CDR2 are SGHKS and YYEKEE (reference sequence). The CDR3 length is 16 residues. The CDR3 here is CASTLLQGSLYNEQFF. The DNA of the CDR3 is TGTGCCAGCACCCTTCTACAGGGGTCCCTTTACAATGAGCAGTTCTTC. Looking up the rest from reference TRBV5-5 and TRBJ2-1 gives the full variable domain: DAGVTQSPTHLIKTRGQQVTLRCSPISGHKSVSWYQQVLGQGPQFIFQYYEKEERGRGNFPDRFSARQFPNYSSELNVNALLLGDSALYLCASTLLQGSLYNEQFFGPGTRLTVL.

The chain has TRBV7-8 and TRBJ2-5; 12 bases are shared with TRBD2. V dropped 5 bases and J dropped 5; count of bases not matched to a gene: 21. Germline V gene lookup returns CDR1 SGHVS and CDR2 FQNEAQ. CDR3 size: 20 residues. The CDR3 spells CASSIPAPSGRGVEGETQYF. In DNA form, the CDR3 reads TGTGCCAGCAGCATTCCCGCCCCTAGCGGGAGGGGGGTGGAGGGCGAGACCCAGTACTTC.

The V call is TRBV7-9, the J call TRBJ1-4; 8 positions match TRBD1. Germline V lookup: CDR1 SEHNR, CDR2 FQNEAQ (reference sequence). J lost 13 bases, V lost 3 bases, and 1 base had no gene match. The CDR3 is made up of 11 amino acids. The CDR3: CASSLDRVLFF. CDR3 sequence (DNA): TGTGCCAGCAGCTTGGACAGGGTACTGTTTTTT.

The chain uses TRBV7-2 and TRBJ1-1; 7 bases are shared with TRBD1. J gave up 10 bases and V 5 bases, and 7 bases lay outside the gene matches. The CDR3 has 12 amino acids. Looked up from germline, CDR1 is SGHTA and CDR2 is FQGNSA. In nucleotides, the CDR3 is TGTGCCAGCAGCCCAGGGGGACGGAGAGCTTTCTTT. Encoded protein: CASSPGGRRAFF. Based on the CDR3 plus reference TRBV7-2 and TRBJ1-1, the full variable domain is GAGVSQSPSNKVTEKGKDVELRCDPISGHTALYWYRQSLGQGLEFLIYFQGNSAPDKSGLPSDRFSAERTGGSVSTLTIQRTQQEDSAVYLCASSPGGRRAFFGQGTRLTVV.

The V call is TRBV29-1, the J call TRBJ1-2, with 11 bases lining up with TRBD1. This CDR3 has 15 residues. Germline V gene data show CDR1 as SQVTM and CDR2 as ANQGSEA. With 6 bases clipped from V and 2 bases from J, the junction kept 8 bases outside the gene matches. Here the CDR3 DNA reads TGCAGCGTGCCCGGGACAGGGGGGAAGAACTATGGCTACACCTTC. Encoded protein: CSVPGTGGKNYGYTF.

The V call is TRBV3-1 (or the pseudogene TRBV3-2), the J call TRBJ2-3; 12 nucleotides line up with TRBD2. The CDR3 has 20 residues. CDR1 is LGHDT, CDR2 YNNKEL, per germline (reference sequence). With V trimmed by 4 bases and J by 3 bases, 17 bases remained unmatched. The CDR3 DNA reads as TGTGCCAGCAGCCCTATCGCCCCTAGCGGGGGGGCCCTTAGGACAGATACGCAGTATTTT. Protein product: CASSPIAPSGGALRTDTQYF.

This clone was observed a handful of times. The chain couples TRBV11-2 to TRBJ2-2; 7 bases align to TRBD2. V lost 2 bases, J lost 4 bases, and 4 bases stayed unmatched. This CDR3 region has 15 residues. Germline V lookup: CDR1 SGHAT, CDR2 FQNNGV. This chain's CDR3 is CASSLWRGSTGELFF. The CDR3 coding sequence is TGTGCCAGCAGCTTATGGCGGGGGAGCACCGGGGAGCTGTTTTTT.

V is TRBV24-1 and J is TRBJ2-5, with a weak D call TRBD1 (6 bases). In germline, CDR1 is KGHDR, CDR2 SFDVKD. This CDR3 has 15 residues. The V end lost 3 bases, the J end lost 1 base, and 11 bases lay between the germline ends. DNA for the CDR3: TGTGCCACCAGTGATCCCCAGGGGCCCCAAGAGACCCAGTACTTC. It codes for CATSDPQGPQETQYF.

The chain has TRBV20-1 and TRBJ1-5; D is possibly TRBD1 (5 bases). Trimming took off 3 bases at V and 5 bases at J, with 8 bases between the two ends. This CDR3 has 12 amino acids. Germline CDR1 reads DFQATT; CDR2 reads SNEGSKA (reference sequence). Here the CDR3 reads CSASIGDQPQHF. In DNA form, the CDR3 reads TGCAGTGCTAGTATAGGGGATCAGCCCCAGCATTTT.

The gene calls are TRBV6-5 and TRBJ2-1, with TRBD2 identical over 9 bases. After removal of 2 bases from V and 6 bases from J, the junction contained 5 bases not matched to a gene. The CDR3 spans 15 residues. CDR1 MNHEY and CDR2 SVGAGI come from the germline V gene. DNA for the CDR3: TGTGCCAGCAGTTACGCCAGCGGGAGGACCAATGAGCAGTTCTTC. It is translated as CASSYASGRTNEQFF.

The chain is built from TRBV29-1 and TRBJ1-6, with 7 bases that match TRBD1. With 1 base clipped from V and 10 bases from J, the junction kept 10 bases outside the gene matches. Germline V lookup: CDR1 SQVTM, CDR2 ANQGSEA. The CDR3 length is 15 residues. The CDR3 sequence is CSVEVSGQGESPLHF. CDR3 nucleotides: TGCAGCGTTGAAGTGAGTGGTCAGGGGGAATCACCCCTCCACTTT. Filled out from reference TRBV29-1 and TRBJ1-6, the complete variable domain reads SAVISQKPSRDICQRGTSLTIQCQVDSQVTMMFWYRQQPGQSLTLIATANQGSEATYESGFVIDKFPISRPNLTFSTLTVSNMSPEDSSIYLCSVEVSGQGESPLHFGNGTRLTVT.

V usage is TRBV11-2 and J usage is TRBJ2-1, with D possibly TRBD1 on 5 matching bases. Looked up from germline, CDR1 is SGHAT and CDR2 is FQNNGV. This CDR3 is 11 amino acids long. V was clipped by 5 bases and J by 9 bases, with 8 bases between them. The CDR3 here is CASSVGLEQFF. The CDR3 bases are TGTGCCAGCAGCGTGGGGCTTGAGCAGTTCTTC.

This clone showed up just a few times. The CDR3, as DNA: TGTGCCAGCTCACCACTGGGCAGAAATAGCAATCAGCCCCAGCATTTT. Its translation is CASSPLGRNSNQPQHF. The chain links TRBV18 to TRBJ1-5; D remains ambiguous. The germline V gene encodes CDR1 KGHSH and CDR2 LQKENI. The CDR3 spans 16 residues. The V gene lost 1 base and the J gene lost 0 bases, with 10 bases spanning the gap.

V gene TRBV3-1 (or the pseudogene TRBV3-2) combines with J gene TRBJ2-7; D is unresolved. In germline, CDR1 is LGHDT, CDR2 YNNKEL (reference sequence). Trimming shortened V by 8 bases and J by 6 bases, and 14 bases separated the two germline ends. The CDR3 has 12 amino acids. The CDR3 coding sequence is TGTGCCAGCGGTCCCACCACCGGCGAGCAGTACGTC. It specifies CASGPTTGEQYV.

The chain joins TRBV30 to TRBJ2-6; 8 bases fit TRBD1. After removal of 0 bases from V and 6 bases from J, the junction contained 4 bases not matched to a gene. CDR3 length: 15 amino acids. Germline V gives CDR1 GTSNPN, CDR2 SVGIG (reference sequence). CDR3 in amino acids: CAWSVGQAVANVLTF. The DNA of the CDR3 is TGTGCCTGGAGTGTGGGACAGGCTGTGGCCAACGTCCTGACTTTC.